The 18 T cell receptor beta chains below were found in one sample sequenced in a study of spatial heterogeneity in lung cancer (dated by TCRdb to between 2019 and 2020). Interpreted using the paper, the time point label stands for: sample taken at primary tumor resection. Without any cell sorting, TCR sequencing was performed on whole RNA extracted either from tumor and nontumor lung tissue or from cryopreserved PBMC samples. The protocol used for the library was 5' RACE. The reads were generated on a NextSeq 500. Using fastp at Q25 and MiXCR, TCRdb reprocessed the public reads and kept productive beta chains. Rows with one shared CDR3 protein collapse into an entry with the most common genes and DNA. Within this sample are about 12,000 distinct CDR3 sequences, with 12% to 15% of them counted one time only. The biggest ten clones account for 35% to 40% of the sample. This specimen consisted of PBMCs, obtained at surgery. These receptors all come from a male donor with early-stage non-small cell lung cancer.

This clonotype was recorded many times. This chain links TRBV6-5 with TRBJ2-7; D gene ambiguous. This CDR3 comprises 11 residues. Germline V gives CDR1 MNHEY, CDR2 SVGAGI. Trimming shortened V by 6 bases and J by 4 bases, and 7 bases separated the two germline ends. CDR3 coding DNA: TGTGCCAGCAGCGACGGTTACGAGCAGTACTTC. It encodes CASSDGYEQYF.

This clonotype was seen repeatedly, ten times or more. The J gene is TRBJ1-5, the V gene TRBV7-9; no firm D call. From germline, CDR1 is SEHNR and CDR2 FQNEAQ (reference sequence). The CDR3 contains 16 residues. Trimming took 1 base from V and 2 from J, leaving 12 bases between them. Here the CDR3 DNA reads TGTGCCAGCAGCTTAGATGCGGGCTATGGCAATCAGCCCCAGCATTTT. Protein: CASSLDAGYGNQPQHF.

This clonotype came up a few times. The V call is TRBV15, the J call TRBJ2-2, with D unresolved. Germline CDR1 is LNHNV and CDR2 is YYDKDF (reference sequence). This CDR3 comprises 14 residues. The V end was cut by 0 bases, the J end by 6 bases, with 8 bases between. CDR3 sequence reads: CATSRDVGAGELFF. The CDR3 nucleotides are TGTGCCACCAGCAGAGATGTTGGAGCCGGGGAGCTGTTTTTT.

This clonotype has ten or more counts. The rearrangement links TRBV7-2 to TRBJ1-1, with 10 bases matching TRBD1. Germline CDR1 is SGHTA and CDR2 is FQGNSA. This CDR3 is 14 amino acids long. V shed 3 bases and J 5 bases; nucleotides not matched to a gene: 3. The CDR3: CASSFRTGGTEAFF. The CDR3 region has the DNA TGTGCCAGCAGCTTTCGGACAGGGGGGACTGAAGCTTTCTTT.

This clonotype was seen many times. The rearrangement uses TRBV7-9 and TRBJ2-3; tentative D call: TRBD1 (5 bases). The CDR3 length is 13 residues. V lost 4 bases and J lost 7, with 12 bases in between. Germline V gene lookup returns CDR1 SEHNR and CDR2 FQNEAQ (reference sequence). The CDR3 DNA reads TGTGCCAGCAGCTCCAGGGTTATGAATACGCAGTATTTT. Residues: CASSSRVMNTQYF.

In its sample, this clonotype was seen a few times. The V gene is TRBV6-6, the J gene TRBJ1-4; D gene uncertain. Per the germline V gene, CDR1 is MNHNY and CDR2 is SVGAGI (reference sequence). Trimming removed 1 base from V and 0 bases from J, with 9 bases in between. This CDR3 region has 16 residues. CDR3 sequence: CASSYFPPATNEKLFF. For the CDR3, the DNA is TGTGCCAGCAGTTACTTCCCTCCGGCAACTAATGAAAAACTGTTTTTT.

This rearrangement joins TRBV24-1 to TRBJ1-5, with a possible D match to TRBD1 (5 bases). Germline V gives CDR1 KGHDR, CDR2 SFDVKD. Trimming removed 9 bases from V and 2 bases from J, with 16 bases in between. This CDR3 has 15 amino acids. The CDR3 DNA is TGTGCCACCGCAGCGGGGGGTGGGGGCAATCAGCCCCAGCATTTT. Its protein product is CATAAGGGGNQPQHF.

The J gene is TRBJ1-6, the V gene TRBV7-2; 7 bases line up with TRBD1. The CDR3 has 15 amino acids. V lost 3 bases to trimming and J lost 7 bases; unmatched junction nucleotides: 6. Germline V gene data show CDR1 as SGHTA and CDR2 as FQGNSA. Here the CDR3 DNA reads TGTGCCAGCAGCTTCATGACAGGGCCGAATTCACCCCTCCACTTT. Translating it yields CASSFMTGPNSPLHF.

V is TRBV4-2 and J is TRBJ2-1; 9 bases fit TRBD1. The CDR3 has 15 amino acids. Germline CDR1 LGHNA, CDR2 YNFKEQ. V lost 2 bases and J lost 2; bases outside the gene matches: 1. CDR3 nucleotides: TGTGCCAGCAGCCAAAACAGGGGGCCCTACAATGAGCAGTTCTTC. This gives the protein CASSQNRGPYNEQFF.

This clonotype was detected once. Possible read error: a much larger clone is one base away. This chain links TRBV12-3 or TRBV12-4 with TRBJ2-7; tentatively, D is TRBD2 (5 bases). CDR3 size: 13 residues. The CDR3 region has the DNA TGTGCCAGCAGGTCCGGGGAACGCAACGAGCGGTACTTC. This gives the protein CASRSGERNERYF.

The rearrangement joins TRBV15 to TRBJ1-2, with 7 positions matching TRBD1. The germline V gene has CDR1 LNHNV and CDR2 YYDKDF (reference sequence). The trim removed 3 bases at V and 4 bases at J, leaving 5 bases unmatched. The CDR3 spans 14 residues. CDR3 in amino acids: CATSRTGYGYGYTF. In DNA, the CDR3 is TGTGCCACCAGCAGGACAGGGTATGGCTATGGCTACACCTTC.

This clonotype has a handful of counts. V is TRBV5-1 and J is TRBJ2-7; no reliable D call. Trimming left V 3 bases short and J 4 bases short, with 8 bases between. The CDR3 is 12 residues long. Germline CDR1 is SGHRS and CDR2 is YFSETQ. The CDR3 sequence: CASSSTDYEQYF. Here the CDR3 DNA reads TGCGCCAGCAGCTCGACTGATTACGAGCAGTACTTC.

This clonotype was observed a few times. The chain is built from TRBV7-2 and TRBJ1-1; a weak D match, TRBD1 (6 bases). CDR1 SGHTA and CDR2 FQGNSA come from the germline V gene. The V gene lost 3 bases and the J gene lost 7 bases, with 12 bases spanning the gap. The CDR3 is made up of 13 amino acids. The CDR3 nucleotides read TGTGCCAGCAGCTTTTGGCAGGGGCATGAAGCTTTCTTT. Translation gives CASSFWQGHEAFF.

This clonotype was observed a few times. This sequence joins TRBV7-9 and TRBJ2-3; D not resolved. CDR1 and CDR2 from the germline V gene are SEHNR and FQNEAQ (reference sequence). This CDR3 region has 13 residues. V lost 6 bases, J lost 2 bases, and 9 bases lay in between. CDR3 region: CASSLTHTDTQYF. In nucleotides, the CDR3 is TGTGCCAGCAGTTTAACTCACACAGATACGCAGTATTTT.

This clonotype was detected many times. The chain joins TRBV27 to TRBJ2-7; D possibly uses TRBD1 or TRBD2 (5 bases each). The V gene's germline CDR1 is MNHEY and CDR2 SMNVEV (reference sequence). This CDR3 is built from 12 residues. The germline V and J ends were trimmed by 8 bases and 9 bases, with 17 bases remaining between them. CDR3 DNA sequence: TGTGCCAGCGGGACGCCTCTGTTCGGGCAGTACTTC. The encoded protein is CASGTPLFGQYF.

In its sample, this clonotype was seen a few times. The chain has TRBV6-2 or TRBV6-3 and TRBJ1-5, with 9 nucleotides matching TRBD1. Per the germline V gene, CDR1 is MNHEY and CDR2 is SVGEGT. The CDR3 spans 18 residues. J gave up 2 bases and V 5 bases, and 13 bases lay outside the gene matches. The CDR3, as DNA: TGTGCCAGCAGTCCAAACCGGGACAGGGCCGGGGGCAATCAGCCCCAGCATTTT. It is translated as CASSPNRDRAGGNQPQHF.

At least ten counts were recorded for this clonotype. An end of the junction differs from the germline gene, which may be a read error. The CDR3 loop reads CARDLASGYTGELFF. CDR3 DNA sequence: TGTGCTAGAGATCTAGCTAGCGGATACACCGGGGAGCTGTTTTTT. The rearrangement joins TRBV20-1 to TRBJ2-2; 7 bases fit TRBD2. This CDR3 is 15 amino acids long. The germline V gene has CDR1 DFQATT and CDR2 SNEGSKA (reference sequence).

This clonotype is deemed large. The chain uses TRBV5-4 and TRBJ2-5, with 9 bases that match TRBD2. CDR3 size: 15 residues. J lost 2 bases, V lost 0 bases, and 2 bases had no gene match. The germline gives CDR1 SGHNT, CDR2 YYREEE (reference sequence). The CDR3 nucleotides read TGTGCCAGCAGCTTGGTTCTAGCGGGGCAAGAGACCCAGTACTTC. Translated: CASSLVLAGQETQYF.